The following is a T cell receptor beta chain sequence with its context. The clone's antigen remains unknown. No base-level quality is on record; no much larger clone is a single base apart. The record originates from a study of T-cell reconstitution after alpha-beta-depleted transplantation in children (dated by TCRdb to 2016 to 2017). With regard to the full study: Using TCR repertoire profiling, the study followed T-cell immune reconstitution in a quantitative way in children after TCRalphabeta/CD19-depleted allogeneic hematopoietic cell transplantation. General findings and caveats noted by the study authors: Over subsequent months, a decline in hyperexpanded clone frequencies was noted, and after one year, T-cell counts and TCRbeta diversity were mostly ascribed to newly produced T cells. In some patients, the high TCRbeta diversity seen at day 60 was put down to recipient T cells and intrathymic progenitors that had survived conditioning. The apparently early recovery of alphabetaT-cell counts about two months after transplant reportedly depended on only several hundred rapidly expanded clones that came from non-depleted graft cells.

The sample's time point label, in plain terms: day 60 (about 2 months) after transplantation. In light of the paper, this sample's treatment or condition label describes: allogeneic hematopoietic cell transplantation with graft depleted of TCRalphabeta T cells and CD19 B cells. The children who served as transplant recipients had been given grafts of TCRalphabeta/CD19-depleted allogeneic hematopoietic cells. Libraries were made using PCR. Sequencing was carried out with an Illumina HiSeq 2500. TCR libraries were prepared with molecular barcoding, using unique molecular identifiers to normalize TCRbeta repertoire quantification. TCRdb trimmed public reads at Q25 via fastp, called clones via MiXCR and kept in-frame beta chains. Duplicate CDR3 protein sequences are folded into a single record with the most common DNA and genes. The sample yields under 25,000 distinct CDR3 sequences; roughly 13% were counted once. The ten largest clonotypes hold roughly 37% of the sample.

The CDR3 numbers 12 residues from cysteine through phenylalanine. The CDR3 DNA has 36 bases and is translated from base 1. The trim is 5 bases for V and 4 bases for J, with a gap of 7 bases between the germline ends. The germline V gene sets CDR1 to ENHRY and CDR2 to SYGVKD. The clonotype originates from a female patient between 2 and 15 years old who had a stem cell transplant for congenital amegakaryocytic thrombocytopenia, so the T cells may come from the graft donor. The sequence joins TRBV10-3 to TRBJ2-3, with no D gene named confidently. Sequencing used PBMCs, mostly from graft donor cells, obtained 60 days after TCRalphabeta/CD19-depleted stem cell transplant. CDR3 sequence: CAISLEADTQYF. In nucleotides, the sequence is TGTGCCATCAGTTTAGAGGCAGATACGCAGTATTTT.